Following are 17 T cell receptor beta chains from one sample sequenced in a study of blood T cell repertoires in COVID-19. Sequencing was performed with immunoSEQ multiplex PCR; in TCRdb, only in-frame clones are kept and a portion is missing. The sample lists over 200,000 clones; about 85% were seen once. Sequencing was performed on PBMCs or T cells enriched from blood (not recorded which). These receptors all stem from a man aged 40-49 years who had recovered from COVID-19.

V gene TRBV24-1 combines with J gene TRBJ2-3, with 10 bases that match TRBD1. The CDR3 is made up of 15 amino acids. The germline CDR1 and CDR2 sequences are KGHDR and SFDVKD. Germline trimming cut 1 base from V and 4 bases from J; bases unmatched to any gene: 1. For the CDR3, the DNA is TGTGCCACCAGTGATTTAGACAGGGGGCCAGATACGCAGTATTTT. Translating gives CATSDLDRGPDTQYF.

The rearrangement links TRBV5-6 to TRBJ2-5; D possibly corresponds to TRBD1 (7 bases). Trimming removed 5 bases at V and 5 bases at J, with 16 bases between. There are 14 residues in the CDR3. CDR1 is SGHDT, CDR2 YYEEEE, per germline. The CDR3 here is CASSAQGEEETQYF. In nucleotides, the CDR3 is TGTGCCAGCAGTGCGCAGGGGGAGGAGGAGACCCAGTACTTC. Variable domain in full (rest from reference TRBV5-6 and TRBJ2-5): DAGVTQSPTHLIKTRGQQVTLRCSPKSGHDTVSWYQQALGQGPQFIFQYYEEEERQRGNFPDRFSGHQFPNYSSELNVNALLLGDSALYLCASSAQGEEETQYFGPGTRLLVL.

The V call is TRBV18, the J call TRBJ1-1; 7 bases fit TRBD1. This CDR3 is built from 16 residues. The V segment lost 0 bases and the J segment 6 bases; nucleotides outside the gene matches: 10. CDR1 and CDR2 (germline): KGHSH, LQKENI. CDR3: CASSPPVPGTVSEAFF. As DNA, the CDR3 is TGTGCCAGCTCACCACCGGTACCCGGGACAGTCTCTGAAGCTTTCTTT.

The rearrangement joins TRBV7-2 to TRBJ2-2, with a tentative D call TRBD2 (5 bases). The CDR3 has 15 residues. The V gene lost 1 base and the J gene lost 6 bases, with 12 bases spanning the gap. Germline loops: CDR1 SGHTA, CDR2 FQGNSA. This chain's CDR3 is CASSLVGTRAGELFF. As DNA, the CDR3 is TGTGCCAGCAGCTTAGTGGGAACTAGGGCCGGGGAGCTGTTTTTT.

This clone appeared once. The J gene is TRBJ2-1, the V gene TRBV18; TRBD2 might be the D (6 bases). The CDR3 loop spans 14 amino acids. Looked up from germline, CDR1 is KGHSH and CDR2 is LQKENI. Trimming pared 3 bases from V and 6 bases from J, leaving 12 bases between. The CDR3 region is CASSPLSGGNEQFF. Here the CDR3 DNA reads TGTGCCAGCTCACCCCTATCCGGGGGCAATGAGCAGTTCTTC.

This clone was observed once. This sequence joins TRBV30 and TRBJ2-5; D unresolved. The germline V and J ends were trimmed by 3 bases and 7 bases, with 12 bases remaining between them. CDR1 is GTSNPN and CDR2 is SVGIG in the germline V gene (reference sequence). The CDR3 has 12 amino acids. CDR3 in amino acids: CAWSALPTTQYF. The CDR3 nucleotides are TGTGCCTGGAGCGCACTGCCCACGACCCAGTACTTC.

This chain uses TRBV27 with TRBJ1-5; D unresolved. Per germline, CDR1 MNHEY and CDR2 SMNVEV (reference sequence). The CDR3 is 16 amino acids. V lost 4 bases, J lost 1 base, and 14 bases lay in between. For the CDR3, the DNA is TGTGCCAGCAGTTCGACGGGATGGGTGAGCAATCAGCCCCAGCATTTT. Its translation is CASSSTGWVSNQPQHF.

The gene calls are TRBV2 and TRBJ1-3; the match to TRBD1 covers 9 bases. V shed 11 bases and J 0 bases; nucleotides not matched to a gene: 2. This CDR3 contains 13 residues. Looked up from germline, CDR1 is SNHLY and CDR2 is FYNNEI. In DNA form, the CDR3 reads TGTGCCCGGGACAGGGACTCTGGAAACACCATATATTTT. Translated: CARDRDSGNTIYF. The full variable domain, in which reference TRBV2 and TRBJ1-3 provide the parts outside the CDR3, is EPEVTQTPSHQVTQMGQEVILRCVPISNHLYFYWYRQILGQKVEFLVSFYNNEISEKSEIFDDQFSVERPDGSNFTLKIRSTKLEDSAMYFCARDRDSGNTIYFGEGSWLTVV.

This clone was seen only once. J is TRBJ2-1 and V is TRBV2, with no clear D. Trimming cost V 3 bases and J 6 bases, with 9 bases left between them. CDR1 is SNHLY and CDR2 is FYNNEI in the germline V gene. This CDR3 is 13 amino acids long. CDR3 protein: CASSDFRGNEQFF. The CDR3 bases are TGTGCCAGCAGTGATTTCCGAGGCAATGAGCAGTTCTTC.

Written as DNA, the CDR3 is TGTGCCAGCAGTGCAGGAGGAGAAAAACTGTTTTTT. Encoded protein: CASSAGGEKLFF. The V call is TRBV25-1, the J call TRBJ1-4; no clear D gene. The V and J ends lost 4 bases and 8 bases respectively, with 8 bases between them. This CDR3 spans 12 amino acids. The germline CDR1 and CDR2 sequences are MGHDK and SYGVNS.

This chain joins TRBV11-2 and TRBJ2-1; D might be TRBD2 (6 bases). V gave up 1 base and J gave up 9 bases, with 22 bases separating them. The germline V gene has CDR1 SGHAT and CDR2 FQNNGV. The CDR3 sequence is 17 residues long. CDR3 coding DNA: TGTGCCAGCAGCTTAGCCACGGGGGACTCGCCGAGTGGTGAGCAGTTCTTC. This translates into CASSLATGDSPSGEQFF.

The V and J genes are TRBV11-2 and TRBJ2-3; 8 bases align to TRBD1. Per the germline V gene, CDR1 is SGHAT and CDR2 is FQNNGV. The CDR3 sequence is 15 residues long. With V trimmed by 3 bases and J by 2 bases, 4 bases remained unmatched. As DNA, the CDR3 is TGTGCCAGCAGCTTGGACAGGGTAAACACAGATACGCAGTATTTT. Its protein product is CASSLDRVNTDTQYF.

CDR3 in amino acids: CASSSSIPGNEQYF. The CDR3 nucleotides read TGTGCCAGCAGCTCCTCCATCCCGGGGAACGAGCAGTACTTC. The chain links TRBV7-9 to TRBJ2-7, with TRBD2 as a possible D gene (5 bases). V was clipped by 4 bases and J by 5 bases, with 15 bases between them. The CDR3 is 14 amino acids. Germline CDR1 and CDR2: SEHNR and FQNEAQ (reference sequence).

This chain links TRBV2 with TRBJ1-1, with D uncertain. CDR1 is SNHLY, CDR2 FYNNEI, per germline. V dropped 2 bases and J dropped 1 base, with 8 bases sitting between them. CDR3 length: 14 amino acids. In DNA form, the CDR3 reads TGTGCCAGCAGTGAACGGGCGGGGAACACTGAAGCTTTCTTT. It is translated as CASSERAGNTEAFF.

The rearrangement uses TRBV7-9 and TRBJ2-1, with 8 positions matching TRBD1. Germline trimming cut 5 bases from V and 7 bases from J; bases unmatched to any gene: 13. The germline V gene has CDR1 SEHNR and CDR2 FQNEAQ (reference sequence). CDR3 length: 16 amino acids. The CDR3 nucleotides are TGTGCCAGCAGCCCCCGGACAGGGTCGGGTCTTAATGAGCAGTTCTTC. It yields the protein CASSPRTGSGLNEQFF. Filled out from reference TRBV7-9 and TRBJ2-1, the complete variable domain reads DTGVSQNPRHKITKRGQNVTFRCDPISEHNRLYWYRQTLGQGPEFLTYFQNEAQLEKSRLLSDRFSAERPKGSFSTLEIQRTEQGDSAMYLCASSPRTGSGLNEQFFGPGTRLTVL.

A single count supports this clone. The CDR3 is CASSTRLVGRQFF. In DNA form, the CDR3 reads TGTGCCAGCAGCACCCGACTAGTCGGGAGGCAGTTCTTC. The V and J genes are TRBV11-3 and TRBJ2-1, with a tentative D call TRBD2 (6 bases). This CDR3 is 13 amino acids long. Between the trimmed V and J ends, which lost 5 bases and 12 bases, there was a span of 17 bases. The germline V gene has CDR1 SGHNT and CDR2 YENEEA.

This chain links TRBV2 with TRBJ2-5, with a weak D call TRBD1 (5 bases). The CDR3 runs 11 residues. Germline assignment: CDR1 SNHLY and CDR2 FYNNEI. The V gene lost 9 bases and the J gene lost 2 bases, with 7 bases spanning the gap. The CDR3 reads CARTVQETQYF. The CDR3 DNA reads as TGTGCCAGGACAGTTCAAGAGACCCAGTACTTC. Together with reference TRBV2 and TRBJ2-5, the CDR3 gives the full variable domain: EPEVTQTPSHQVTQMGQEVILRCVPISNHLYFYWYRQILGQKVEFLVSFYNNEISEKSEIFDDQFSVERPDGSNFTLKIRSTKLEDSAMYFCARTVQETQYFGPGTRLLVL.